This TCR beta chain was documented in a study of OX40 agonist ivuxolimab in advanced cancers. V shed 1 base and J 2 bases; nucleotides not matched to a gene: 6. CDR1 and CDR2 (germline): MGHRA, YSYEKL. The CDR3 extends over 16 amino acids. The data were produced by immunoSEQ multiplex PCR, yet TCRdb's version contains in-frame clones alone and is incomplete. The repertoire holds about 77,000 clones, around 86% seen once, with roughly 6.3% in the top ten. The clonotype comes from an adult with an advanced solid tumor such as melanoma, head and neck, liver or kidney cancer. The sequencing used CD4+ or CD8+ T cells sorted from blood, collected in a trial of the OX40 agonist ivuxolimab. The genes are TRBV4-1 and TRBJ2-3, with 7 positions matching TRBD2. The CDR3 DNA is TGCGCCAGCAGCCAAGTGCACGGGGGGTACACAGATACGCAGTATTTT. It codes for CASSQVHGGYTDTQYF.